This TCR beta chain is from a study of cytomegalovirus exposure and HLA in healthy donors. The primer mix had 60 Vbeta and 13 Jbeta primers. Clones were sequenced by immunoSEQ multiplex PCR, and TCRdb holds only the in-frame ones, with some missing. The sample has about 68,000 clones, 75% to 85% seen once; the top ten hold 6.5%. CDR1 is SGHDT, CDR2 YYEEEE, per germline. V was clipped by 0 bases and J by 4 bases, with 7 bases between them. The CDR3 has 14 residues. As to this clone: What it binds is unknown.

General observations from the study: Later analysis reportedly placed an Asian-associated ancestry cluster below the approximately 680-donor mean in N-insertions.

Sample: PBMCs. This receptor was obtained from a human donor in good health. The chain has TRBV5-6 and TRBJ1-4; D gene ambiguous. CDR3 sequence: CASSLGRNNEKLFF. The CDR3 nucleotides are TGTGCCAGCAGCTTGGGCAGAAATAATGAAAAACTGTTTTTT.